The 15 T cell receptor beta chains below were found in one sample sequenced in a study of T cell responses to AZD1222 COVID-19 vaccine. Assay: immunoSEQ multiplex PCR; the TCRdb copy retains only in-frame clones and omits some. The sample has 100,000 to 140,000 clones, approximately 89% seen once. The specimen was peripheral blood, collected on day 0 of AZD1222 vaccination. Receptors originate from an adult in good health.

The V call is TRBV7-2, the J call TRBJ1-3; D uncertain. The V and J ends lost 1 base and 4 bases respectively, with 8 bases between them. Germline V gives CDR1 SGHTA, CDR2 FQGNSA. This CDR3 is built from 14 residues. CDR3 sequence: CASSLGTVGNTIYF. The DNA of the CDR3 is TGTGCCAGCAGCTTAGGTACAGTGGGAAACACCATATATTTT.

V is TRBV11-2 and J is TRBJ1-2; tentative D call: TRBD1 (5 bases). CDR3 length: 15 residues. CDR1 is SGHAT and CDR2 is FQNNGV in the germline V gene. Trimming shortened V by 1 base and J by 2 bases, and 11 bases separated the two germline ends. The CDR3 reads CASSLGAQGNYGYTF. DNA for the CDR3: TGTGCCAGCAGCTTAGGGGCCCAGGGCAACTATGGCTACACCTTC. Combining the CDR3 with reference TRBV11-2 and TRBJ1-2 gives the whole variable domain EAGVAQSPRYKIIEKRQSVAFWCNPISGHATLYWYQQILGQGPKLLIQFQNNGVVDDSQLPKDRFSAERLKGVDSTLKIQPAKLEDSAVYLCASSLGAQGNYGYTFGSGTRLTVV.

This chain joins TRBV2 and TRBJ1-5; unclear D gene. This CDR3 has 12 amino acids. The germline CDR1 and CDR2 sequences are SNHLY and FYNNEI. Trimming took off 8 bases at V and 7 bases at J, with 12 bases between the two ends. CDR3 coding DNA: TGTGCCAGCGGAGTTGGTGGGCAGCCCCAGCATTTT. Protein product: CASGVGGQPQHF.

The chain recombines TRBV27 with TRBJ1-6; TRBD1 matches at 7 bases. Germline V gives CDR1 MNHEY, CDR2 SMNVEV (reference sequence). The ends lost 5 bases at V and 9 bases at J; junction bases unmatched: 13. This CDR3 has 16 residues. CDR3: CASSPWTGGMGSPLHF. In DNA form, the CDR3 reads TGTGCCAGCAGTCCCTGGACAGGCGGCATGGGTTCACCCCTCCACTTT.

This clone was seen just once. V is TRBV6-2 or TRBV6-3 and J is TRBJ2-7, with D unresolved. This CDR3 comprises 12 residues. The ends were cut back, 0 bases at V and 7 bases at J, with 7 bases in the middle. CDR1 is MNHEY, CDR2 SVGEGT, per germline. The CDR3 coding sequence is TGTGCCAGCAGTTACTCGTTTCGGGAGCAGTACTTC. Its protein product is CASSYSFREQYF.

As to this clone: One end of the junction fails to match germline, which may point to a read error. The chain links TRBV11-1 to TRBJ2-3; D gene unclear. Germline values: CDR1 SGHAT, CDR2 FQDESV (reference sequence). This CDR3 comprises 15 residues. CDR3: CASSLSGPHTNTQYF. The CDR3 DNA sequence: TGTGCCAGCAGCTTATCAGGCCCTCACACAAATACGCAGTATTTT.

The J gene is TRBJ2-3, the V gene TRBV7-2, with 13 nucleotides matching TRBD2. CDR1 SGHTA and CDR2 FQGNSA come from the germline V gene. Losses at the gene ends were 2 bases for V and 6 bases for J; bases not matched to a gene: 8. The CDR3 contains 17 residues. DNA of the CDR3: TGTGCCAGCAGCTTATTTCGGACTAGCGGGAGTGGGGATACGCAGTATTTT. This sequence encodes CASSLFRTSGSGDTQYF.

The genes are TRBV7-7 and TRBJ2-3; maybe TRBD2 (5 bases). V gave up 5 bases and J gave up 6 bases, with 12 bases separating them. Germline CDR1 SSHAT, CDR2 FNYEAQ (reference sequence). The CDR3 length is 13 residues. The CDR3 spells CASSLDSFDTQYF. The CDR3 DNA follows: TGTGCCAGCAGCCTGGACTCATTTGATACGCAGTATTTT. The full variable domain, in which reference TRBV7-7 and TRBJ2-3 provide the parts outside the CDR3, is GAGVSQSPRYKVTKRGQDVTLRCDPISSHATLYWYQQALGQGPEFLTYFNYEAQPDKSGLPSDRFSAERPEGSISTLTIQRTEQRDSAMYRCASSLDSFDTQYFGPGTRLTVL.

This chain connects TRBV6-2 or TRBV6-3 to TRBJ2-3, with D tentatively TRBD2 (6 bases). The CDR3 extends over 15 amino acids. Between the trimmed V and J ends, which lost 4 bases and 2 bases, there was a span of 13 bases. CDR1 MNHEY and CDR2 SVGEGT come from the germline V gene. CDR3 residues: CASSWGGEPTDTQYF. The CDR3 nucleotides are TGTGCCAGCAGTTGGGGAGGCGAACCCACAGATACGCAGTATTTT.

This sequence joins TRBV5-4 and TRBJ1-2; TRBD1 matches 8 bases. J gave up 5 bases and V 1 base, and 10 bases lay outside the gene matches. The CDR3 is 16 amino acids. The germline CDR1 and CDR2 sequences are SGHNT and YYREEE (reference sequence). CDR3 region: CASSLSSGGRNYGYTF. CDR3 nucleotide sequence: TGTGCCAGCAGCTTGTCTTCAGGGGGCAGAAATTATGGCTACACCTTC.

The chain carries TRBV6-5 and TRBJ1-5, with 10 nucleotides matching TRBD1. J lost 5 bases, V lost 5 bases, and 6 bases had no gene match. This CDR3 spans 15 amino acids. Germline values: CDR1 MNHEY, CDR2 SVGAGI. CDR3: CASSRMGTGDQPQHF. The CDR3 DNA sequence: TGTGCCAGCAGTCGAATGGGGACAGGGGATCAGCCCCAGCATTTT.

The CDR3 region is CASSLGENYGYTF. CDR3 sequence (DNA): TGTGCCAGCAGCTTGGGCGAAAACTATGGCTACACCTTC. The chain recombines TRBV5-4 with TRBJ1-2; D not certain. Germline V gene data show CDR1 as SGHNT and CDR2 as YYREEE (reference sequence). V was trimmed by 0 bases and J by 2 bases, leaving 5 bases between them. The CDR3 extends over 13 amino acids.

The chain joins TRBV5-1 to TRBJ1-5, with TRBD1 identical over 8 bases. The CDR3 extends over 15 amino acids. V lost 4 bases and J lost 6; bases outside the gene matches: 9. Germline V CDR1 and CDR2: SGHRS, YFSETQ. DNA of the CDR3: TGCGCCAGCAGCCCACTTGGGACAGGCGGTCAGCCCCAGCATTTT. This translates into CASSPLGTGGQPQHF.

The chain is built from TRBV11-2 and TRBJ2-3; 10 bases map to TRBD2. Germline CDR1 and CDR2: SGHAT and FQNNGV. J was trimmed by 3 bases and V by 5 bases; bases with no gene match: 2. The CDR3 loop spans 14 amino acids. The CDR3 nucleotides read TGTGCCAGCAGCCCACTAGCGGGGACAGATACGCAGTATTTT. It codes for CASSPLAGTDTQYF.

The rearrangement joins TRBV2 to TRBJ1-1, with D maybe TRBD1 (5 bases). Trimming stripped 4 bases from V and 0 bases from J, with 9 bases between. The CDR3 sequence is 14 residues long. The germline V gene encodes CDR1 SNHLY and CDR2 FYNNEI. CDR3 amino acids: CASSVQGMNTEAFF. The DNA for the CDR3 is TGTGCCAGCAGTGTGCAGGGAATGAACACTGAAGCTTTCTTT.